This T cell receptor (beta chain) was captured by sequencing in a study of blood T cells in healthy people across ages. The germline V and J ends were trimmed by 6 bases and 0 bases, with 11 bases remaining between them. Per the germline V gene, CDR1 is MNHEY and CDR2 is SMNVEV (reference sequence). CDR3 length: 14 amino acids. For the second PCR, which ran for roughly 6 to 12 cycles, a sample-barcoded 5' primer and a J-beta primer mix were used. TCRdb itself ran the 5' RACE reads through MiXCR, one entry per CDR3 protein. The repertoire has 600,000 to 850,000 distinct CDR3 sequences, roughly 25% of them found once; the top ten carry more than 8.5%. The same sample was also used in a study of T cells of mothers and their children.

J is TRBJ1-1 and V is TRBV27, with unresolved D. Sequenced: blood. This TCR was sampled from a boy between 10 and 17 years old in good health. The CDR3 nucleotides read TGTGCCAGCAGCCGATTTATTATGAACACTGAAGCTTTCTTT. Protein sequence: CASSRFIMNTEAFF.